This T cell receptor (beta chain) originates from a study of STAT3 mutations in large granular lymphocyte leukemia. In germline, CDR1 is KGHSH, CDR2 LQKENI. V lost 2 bases and J lost 5, with 7 bases in between. The CDR3 totals 12 residues. Findings of the study overall: Suggested: STAT3 mutation was not the ancestral event for these clonal expansions. Clonal expansion was inferred from other time points because no sample existed at each clone's first appearance. Every T-cell large granular lymphocyte leukemia patient had at least one immunodominant TCR beta clonotype.

A remark on this clone: Its antigen is as yet unknown.

Data came from immunoSEQ multiplex PCR; TCRdb stores just in-frame clones and leaves some out. The table lists 20,000 to 30,000 clones, about 95% of them singletons, with 6% to 6.5% in the top ten. The chain combines TRBV18 with TRBJ2-7; D is perhaps TRBD2 (6 bases). Sequenced: peripheral blood mononuclear cells. This receptor was identified in a man in his forties with T-cell large granular lymphocyte leukemia. Some clones in this sample may be carry-over from other donors' samples. CDR3 DNA: TGTGCCAGCTCACCAAGGGAGGACGAGCAGTACTTC. It yields the protein CASSPREDEQYF.